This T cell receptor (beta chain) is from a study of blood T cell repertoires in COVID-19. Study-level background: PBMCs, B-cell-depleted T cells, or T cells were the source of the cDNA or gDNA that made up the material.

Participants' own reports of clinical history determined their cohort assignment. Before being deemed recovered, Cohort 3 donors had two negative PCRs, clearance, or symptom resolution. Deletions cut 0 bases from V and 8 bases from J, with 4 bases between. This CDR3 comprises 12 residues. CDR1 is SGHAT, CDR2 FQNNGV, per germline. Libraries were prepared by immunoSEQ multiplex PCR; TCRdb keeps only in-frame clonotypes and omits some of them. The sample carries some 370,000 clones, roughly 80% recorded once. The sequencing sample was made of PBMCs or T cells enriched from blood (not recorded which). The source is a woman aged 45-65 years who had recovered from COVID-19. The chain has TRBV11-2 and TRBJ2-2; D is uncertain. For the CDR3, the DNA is TGTGCCAGCAGCTTAGACAGGGGGGAGCTGTTTTTT. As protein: CASSLDRGELFF.